The source of this T cell receptor (beta chain) is a study of Graves' ophthalmopathy and Graves' hyperthyroidism. This clonotype was seen just once. No DNA is shown, since the ends of the CDR3 on it are uncertain; the CDR3 is the one TCRdb lists. RNA transcripts served as template for amplifying TCR beta CDR3 sequences. RT-PCR with HTBI primers came first, then second-round multiplex PCR. TCRdb fed the multiplex PCR reads into MiXCR, producing one record per CDR3 protein. The sample yields approximately 160,000 distinct CDR3 sequences, over 35% seen once. The CDR3 is 19 residues long, ends included. This TCR was sampled from a woman aged 40 to 50 with Graves' ophthalmopathy. Sequencing was carried out using peripheral blood. The gene calls are TRBV12-3 or TRBV12-4 and TRBJ2-2; no check of the table's D call, TRBD1, against the DNA was made. The CDR3 is CASSFGPGRQGPNTGELFF.